The rows below give T cell receptor beta chains drawn from one sample of a study of T cells in Graves' hyperthyroidism and ophthalmopathy. A single record per CDR3 protein comes from TCRdb applying MiXCR to the multiplex PCR reads. This repertoire shows under 600,000 distinct CDR3 sequences, approximately 15% found once; its top ten account for around 3.5%. Material: blood. The receptors were gathered from a woman in her thirties or forties with Graves' ophthalmopathy. Each CDR3 is given with its conserved first and last residue. The order of the fields is CDR3 protein, CDR3 DNA, clone size, V gene, J gene, D gene. D genes are given only for firm matches. Clone size is stated in some rows and not others, as once, few, many or a class when expanded.

CASSLGRGQDTQYF	TGCGCCAGCAGCCTCGGTCGTGGTCAAGATACGCAGTATTTT	many	TRBV5-1	TRBJ2-3	NA
CASSFATGTSTDTQYF	TGTGCCAGCAGTTTTGCGACCGGGACTAGCACAGATACGCAGTATTTT	few	TRBV28	TRBJ2-3	NA
CASSINGGNEQFF	TGTGCCAGTAGTATAAACGGGGGCAATGAGCAGTTCTTC	NA	TRBV19	TRBJ2-1	NA
CASSLDPGGPGEQFF	TGCGCCAGCAGCTTGGATCCGGGAGGGCCTGGTGAGCAGTTCTTC	many	TRBV5-1	TRBJ2-1	TRBD2
CASSLGTDTSEQYF	TGTGCCAGCAGCCTGGGGACGGACACGAGCGAGCAGTACTTC	few	TRBV3-1	TRBJ2-7	NA
CASIIPGAFGQPQHF	TGTGCCAGCATTATCCCAGGGGCGTTTGGTCAGCCCCAGCATTTT	many	TRBV28	TRBJ1-5	NA
CASRDPRGEQYF	TGCGCCAGCCGGGACCCGAGAGGCGAGCAGTACTTC	few	TRBV10-2	TRBJ2-7	NA
CASTNQTSMYLCASSLYDRSEQFF	NA	NA	TRBV12-3/TRBV12-4	TRBJ2-1	NA
CASSRTNNSPLHF	TGTGCCAGCAGCCGGACCAATAATTCACCCCTCCACTTT	many	TRBV27	TRBJ1-6	NA
CASGLGRMYEQYF	TGTGCTAGTGGTTTGGGAAGAATGTACGAGCAGTACTTC	many	TRBV12-5	TRBJ2-7	NA
CAWSEKVTANYGYTF	TGTGCCTGGAGTGAAAAAGTCACAGCTAACTATGGCTACACCTTC	NA	TRBV30	TRBJ1-2	NA
CASSYSRVTEQFF	TGTGCCAGCAGTTACTCGAGGGTTACTGAGCAGTTCTTC	NA	TRBV6-5	TRBJ2-1	NA
CASGLRGANEKLFF	TGTGCTAGTGGTTTGCGGGGGGCTAATGAAAAACTGTTTTTT	NA	TRBV12-5	TRBJ1-4	NA
CASSLLTGIAYNEQFF	TGTGCCAGCAGCTTACTAACGGGAATCGCCTACAATGAGCAGTTCTTC	NA	TRBV5-6	TRBJ2-1	NA
CATIGTGGTEAFF	TGTGCCACCATAGGGACAGGGGGAACTGAAGCTTTCTTT	many	TRBV10-3	TRBJ1-1	TRBD1
CASSRPSDYNEQFF	TGTGCCAGCAGTCGCCCTAGCGACTACAATGAGCAGTTCTTC	few	TRBV6-2/TRBV6-3	TRBJ2-1	NA
CASTSGGVNYGYTF	TGTGCCAGCACCTCGGGGGGCGTTAACTATGGCTACACCTTC	many	TRBV12-3/TRBV12-4	TRBJ1-2	NA
CASRSTVGNEQFF	TGTGCCAGCAGATCGACAGTGGGGAATGAGCAGTTCTTC	NA	TRBV6-1	TRBJ2-1	NA
CATSDEPMTGHSGNTGELFF	TGTGCCACCAGTGACGAGCCTATGACAGGGCATAGTGGGAACACCGGGGAGCTGTTTTTT	many	TRBV24-1	TRBJ2-2	TRBD1
CASSSDRGGKTQYF	TGTGCCAGCAGCTCGGACAGGGGGGGAAAGACCCAGTACTTC	many	TRBV7-2	TRBJ2-5	TRBD1
CAWSTAGVYEQYF	TGTGCCTGGAGTACCGCGGGAGTCTACGAGCAGTACTTC	many	TRBV30	TRBJ2-7	TRBD2
CSAPGAGLTYEQYF	TGCAGTGCCCCGGGAGCCGGGCTAACCTACGAGCAGTACTTC	many	TRBV20-1	TRBJ2-7	NA
CSGRGLNNEQFF	TGCAGCGGCCGGGGGCTCAACAATGAGCAGTTCTTC	NA	TRBV29-1	TRBJ2-1	NA
CASSLEVAPYNEQFF	TGCGCCAGCAGCTTGGAAGTAGCGCCCTACAATGAGCAGTTCTTC	NA	TRBV5-1	TRBJ2-1	NA
CASSRLSGGVNEQFF	TGCGCCAGCAGCCGTTTGTCGGGAGGGGTAAATGAGCAGTTCTTC	few	TRBV5-1	TRBJ2-1	TRBD2
CASSPIGGTETQYF	TGTGCCAGTAGCCCAATAGGGGGGACGGAGACCCAGTACTTC	many	TRBV19	TRBJ2-5	NA
CASSLARQGRMNTEAFF	TGCGCCAGCAGCTTGGCCCGTCAGGGTAGGATGAACACTGAAGCTTTCTTT	many	TRBV5-1	TRBJ1-1	NA
CASSFGPGNTGELFF	TGTGCCAGCAGTTTCGGCCCAGGGAACACCGGGGAGCTGTTTTTT	many	TRBV12-3/TRBV12-4	TRBJ2-2	NA
CASSESAGVLAEQFF	TGCGCCAGCAGTGAGTCAGCGGGGGTTTTGGCTGAGCAGTTCTTC	NA	TRBV10-2	TRBJ2-1	TRBD2
CASSQGAGRGYTF	TGTGCCAGCAGCCAGGGGGCCGGCCGGGGCTACACCTTC	few	TRBV3-1	TRBJ1-2	NA
CASSSDHSPLHF	TGTGCCAGCAGTTCCGATCATTCACCCCTCCACTTT	many	TRBV6-1	TRBJ1-6	NA
CASSLEGSLRNEQFF	TGTGCCAGCAGTTTAGAGGGGAGCTTGAGAAATGAGCAGTTCTTC	many	TRBV28	TRBJ2-1	NA
CASSPGDAGAGELFF	TGTGCCAGCTCACCGGGGGACGCCGGCGCCGGGGAGCTGTTTTTT	NA	TRBV18	TRBJ2-2	NA
CASSLEQNEAFF	TGTGCCAGCAGCTTAGAACAGAACGAAGCTTTCTTT	NA	TRBV7-9	TRBJ1-1	NA
CAISESGRGAGANVLTF	TGTGCCATCAGTGAGTCGGGGAGGGGAGCTGGGGCCAACGTCCTGACTTTT	NA	TRBV10-3	TRBJ2-6	TRBD2
CASSEDGGNQPQHF	TGTGCCAGCAGTGAGGACGGAGGCAATCAGCCCCAGCATTTT	NA	TRBV2	TRBJ1-5	NA
CASSQGLSNQPQHF	TGTGCCAGCAGCCAGGGGTTAAGCAATCAGCCCCAGCATTTT	many	TRBV3-1	TRBJ1-5	NA
CASSQNPGQQETQYF	TGTGCCAGCAGCCAAAATCCGGGACAGCAAGAGACCCAGTACTTC	many	TRBV3-1	TRBJ2-5	TRBD1
CASSLVTGANEQYF	TGTGCCAGCAGCTTGGTGACAGGGGCGAACGAGCAGTACTTC	few	TRBV7-8	TRBJ2-7	TRBD1
CSAKGRLQFVATNEKLFF	TGCAGTGCTAAAGGACGCCTACAGTTTGTTGCAACTAATGAAAAACTGTTTTTT	NA	TRBV20-1	TRBJ1-4	NA
CASSLVSLTGEQFF	TGTGCCAGCAGCTTAGTTTCCCTGACAGGTGAGCAGTTCTTC	NA	TRBV7-9	TRBJ2-1	NA
CAIGLDRYGYTF	TGTGCCATCGGTCTGGACCGCTATGGCTACACCTTC	NA	TRBV10-3	TRBJ1-2	NA
CASSDTIRDRADTQYF	TGTGCCAGCAGTGACACGATCAGGGATAGGGCAGATACGCAGTATTTT	NA	TRBV25-1	TRBJ2-3	NA
CASSLNAGRDTGELFF	TGTGCCAGCAGCTTGAACGCGGGGAGGGACACCGGGGAGCTGTTTTTT	NA	TRBV5-5	TRBJ2-2	TRBD2
CASSSWGQGVTEAFF	TGTGCCAGCAGCTCGTGGGGACAGGGGGTCACTGAAGCTTTCTTT	few	TRBV5-6	TRBJ1-1	TRBD1